This TCR beta chain emerged from a study of shared clonotypes between healthy human individuals. Study summary: The study drew on two women and three men aged 18 to 49 as donors. Per donor, CD8 memory used one plate, CD8 naive used two, CD4 memory used three and CD4 naive used three.

Original processing methods: Owing to the provision of junction-only sequences devoid of quality scores by immunoSEQ, filtering differed. Generated by immunoSEQ multiplex PCR, the TCRdb table keeps only in-frame clones and is missing some. V, J and clone size derive from that table, while D and trimming were established from the DNA sequence. The sample includes about 1,500,000 clones, 95% to 97% of them seen just once. Every one of the donors was a Caucasian adult that lived in Nashville, Tennessee. The length of the CDR3 is 16 residues. Germline V gene sequence: CDR1 SGHTA, CDR2 FQGNSA. The junction had 11 bases not matched to a gene; V was cut back by 5 bases and J by 4 bases.

The TCR sequence derives from a man aged 30-40 years in good health. This chain uses TRBV7-2 with TRBJ2-1; 7 bases are shared with TRBD2. The specimen sequenced was naive CD4+ T cells sorted from blood. Subset given: CD45RA+ positively selected. The CDR3, as DNA: TGTGCCAGCAGCCTACCAGCGGGACCAACATACAATGAGCAGTTCTTC. Residues: CASSLPAGPTYNEQFF.